This T cell receptor beta chain was sequenced in a study of blood T cell repertoires in COVID-19. Authors' methods: Nucleated cell number was recorded as an estimate derived from reference gene primer amplification. Generated by immunoSEQ multiplex PCR, the TCRdb table keeps only in-frame clones and is missing some. Clonal size and the V and J genes are those of that table, whereas D and trimming came from the DNA. The sample lists 45,000 or so clones; approximately 87% were seen once. This CDR3 has 15 amino acids. The germline CDR1 and CDR2 sequences are SGHDT and YYEEEE. The V and J ends lost 3 bases and 5 bases respectively, with 18 bases between them.

This clonotype was obtained from a man aged 40-49 years with COVID-19, enrolled during active disease. The sample was peripheral blood. The chain recombines TRBV5-6 with TRBJ2-7; D perhaps matches TRBD1 (6 bases). This chain's CDR3 is CASSSPTGAPDEQYF. In DNA, the CDR3 is TGTGCCAGCAGCTCCCCGACAGGAGCCCCTGACGAGCAGTACTTC.